This T cell receptor beta chain comes out of a study of cytotoxic CD8 clonotypes in ibrutinib-treated CLL (dated by TCRdb to the early 2020s). Background on the whole study: The cohort was composed of about a dozen relapsed/refractory and around 15 treatment-naive patients; IGHV unmutated status was identified in roughly 17 patients. Partial responses were observed in about 24 patients and complete responses in 2; after a median follow-up of around 68 months, remission was maintained in 14 patients and progression was observed in about twelve. Response samples were obtained after a median of approximately twelve months of treatment, with a range of roughly 6 to 40 months. On average, each sample had 255,043 productive templates and more than 75,000 productive rearrangements. Of the approximately 86 participants in the trial, 25 to 30 had longitudinal samples available. Cryopreserved peripheral blood mononuclear cells were collected before treatment, at response, and at either disease progression or sustained remission. All remission and progressive disease samples were collected while patients were still receiving ibrutinib.

The time point label of this sample denotes: approximately 2 years on ibrutinib. Around 2 micrograms of genomic DNA were extracted from cryopreserved PBMCs for TCR beta library preparation. Longitudinal blood samples from CLL patients on ibrutinib monotherapy were analyzed using high-throughput TCR beta sequencing. The patients took part in an open-label, single-center phase 2 trial of ibrutinib monotherapy. The study at large found these results: Baseline clonality was found to be higher than that of age-matched healthy donors and was strongly correlated with circulating CD8+ T-cell counts. An increase in clonality was observed at ibrutinib response, with clonality remaining stable during sustained remission and falling back toward baseline at progression. Public clonotypes were found to be uncommon and were observed to contract or remain stable during treatment; the increase in clonality was shown to reflect expansion of private clonotypes at ibrutinib response. Lymph node repertoires were not examined, and the timing of sampling was not matched between patients in sustained remission and those whose disease progressed.

For this clone: Its antigen is still unknown. Base qualities are not provided; no much larger clone lies one nucleotide away.

Spanning cysteine to phenylalanine, the CDR3 consists of 14 amino acids. The retained sequence is limited to the CDR3, 42 bases, with the frame set at the first base. Via the germline V gene (reference sequence), CDR1 is SEHNR and CDR2 FQNEAQ. V sheds 6 bases and J sheds 0 bases, leaving 10 bases between their ends. Each clonotype received, on average, 10x coverage in deep resolution sequencing performed on a MiSeq, where the target depth lay between 1 in 1 million and 1 in 200,000 T cells. The immunoSEQ hsTCRB Kit was used to generate the TCR beta libraries. Per the authors' processing: The data were analyzed with ImmunoSEQ Analyzer and ImmunoSEQ Data Assistant, and V, D and J gene assignments followed IMGT definitions. Clonality, which ranges from 0 to 1, was calculated by subtracting the normalized Shannon entropy of productive rearrangement frequencies from one. Only overrepresented clonotypes making up at least 0.05% of the repertoire of each patient were included in the public clonotype analysis. Approximately 12 repertoires from age-matched healthy donors, obtained from immuneACCESS, served as clonality controls. TCRdb limited this immuneACCESS table to in-frame rearrangements with V and J called. A share of clones is missing; checked studies link under half to unresolved V genes, and the rest is unexplained. That table is the source of V, J and clone size, and D and trimming were worked out from the DNA. This sample comprises fewer than 150,000 clones, roughly 84% of them detected only once. The leading ten clones occupy roughly 3.3% of the sample.

This sequence originates from a human donor with chronic lymphocytic leukemia. Recombination linked TRBV7-9 to TRBJ2-3; no D gene call is confident. This material consisted of PBMCs, taken after 24 months of ibrutinib treatment. The CDR3 in this case is CASSSLTSTDTQYF. In nucleotides, the sequence is TGTGCCAGCAGTTCCTTGACTAGCACAGATACGCAGTATTTT.